Listed here are 15 T cell receptor beta chains from one sample, sequenced in a study of PD-1 blockade in mismatch repair-deficient tumors. Generated by immunoSEQ multiplex PCR, the TCRdb table keeps only in-frame clones and is missing some. The data contain around 15,000 clones, approximately 84% of them seen just once; the ten biggest clones take up around 3.3%. The sequenced sample was PBMCs, obtained 4 weeks after starting pembrolizumab. These receptors originate from an adult with mismatch repair-deficient cancer.

The chain combines TRBV30 with TRBJ1-6; D not resolved. CDR3 length: 10 residues. Germline V CDR1 and CDR2: GTSNPN, SVGIG (reference sequence). DNA for the CDR3: TGTGCGGCCTCGTCCGCTAGTCTCCACTTT. Residues: CAASSASLHF. Using reference TRBV30 and TRBJ1-6 for the parts outside the CDR3, the full variable domain is SQTIHQWPATLVQPVGSPLSLECTVEGTSNPNLYWYRQAAGRGLQLLFYSVGIGQISSEVPQNLSASRPQDRQFILSSKKLLLSDSGFYLCAASSASLHFGNGTRLTVT.

The gene calls are TRBV27 and TRBJ2-7; D may be TRBD1 (5 bases). The CDR3 consists of 15 residues. Trimming left V 7 bases short and J 0 bases short, with 16 bases between. Germline CDR1 and CDR2: MNHEY and SMNVEV (reference sequence). The CDR3 DNA is TGTGCCAGCACCAGCGAGCGTCAGGGCTCCTACGAGCAGTACTTC. Its translation is CASTSERQGSYEQYF.

The chain carries TRBV5-1 and TRBJ2-3; D perhaps matches TRBD1 (5 bases). Germline V gene data show CDR1 as SGHRS and CDR2 as YFSETQ. Trimming pared 6 bases from V and 2 bases from J, leaving 13 bases between. The CDR3 consists of 14 residues. In DNA, the CDR3 is TGCGCCAGCACGGTGGGGCGCCACACAGATACGCAGTATTTT. Protein: CASTVGRHTDTQYF.

The chain carries TRBV29-1 and TRBJ2-1; 11 bases are a match to TRBD2. The V gene's germline CDR1 is SQVTM and CDR2 ANQGSEA. The CDR3 covers 14 residues. J was trimmed by 1 base and V by 5 bases; bases with no gene match: 1. This CDR3 is CSVSSGGSYNEQFF. The CDR3 DNA reads TGCAGCGTTTCTAGCGGGGGGTCCTACAATGAGCAGTTCTTC.

This clone was counted only a few times. V is TRBV11-2 and J is TRBJ1-2, with no clear D. Germline values: CDR1 SGHAT, CDR2 FQNNGV. CDR3 length: 12 amino acids. V was shortened by 2 bases and J by 5 bases, with 6 bases between the two germline ends. This CDR3 is CASSLSRYGYTF. In nucleotides, the CDR3 is TGTGCCAGCAGCTTAAGCCGGTATGGCTACACCTTC.

The V call is TRBV11-2, the J call TRBJ2-1; 9 bases map to TRBD2. Germline-derived CDR1 and CDR2 are SGHAT and FQNNGV. CDR3 length: 16 residues. With V trimmed by 2 bases and J by 3 bases, 5 bases remained unmatched. The CDR3 DNA reads TGTGCCAGCAGCTTAAAAGTACTAGCGGGCTACAATGAGCAGTTCTTC. Translating it yields CASSLKVLAGYNEQFF.

This chain joins TRBV28 and TRBJ2-7, with 9 bases fitting TRBD1. In germline, CDR1 is MDHEN, CDR2 SYDVKM. The CDR3 is 13 residues long. V lost 7 bases to trimming and J lost 5 bases; unmatched junction nucleotides: 6. The CDR3 sequence is CASKEQGAHEQYF. CDR3 DNA sequence: TGTGCCAGCAAGGAACAGGGGGCGCACGAGCAGTACTTC.

The gene calls are TRBV18 and TRBJ2-3, with 9 nucleotides matching TRBD2. Germline V gives CDR1 KGHSH, CDR2 LQKENI. V was pared by 3 bases and J by 0 bases, with 1 base of the junction left unmatched. The CDR3 consists of 15 residues. The CDR3 loop is CASSPTSGSTDTQYF. As DNA, the CDR3 is TGTGCCAGCTCACCCACTAGCGGGAGCACAGATACGCAGTATTTT.

The rearrangement uses TRBV19 and TRBJ2-2; D is perhaps TRBD1 (7 bases). This CDR3 is built from 15 residues. The V end was cut by 3 bases, the J end by 6 bases, with 14 bases between. Germline V gene sequence: CDR1 LNHDA, CDR2 SQIVND (reference sequence). The CDR3 sequence is CASSIPGGWAGELFF. The CDR3 DNA is TGTGCCAGTAGTATTCCAGGGGGGTGGGCCGGGGAGCTGTTTTTT.

The chain recombines TRBV7-3 with TRBJ2-1; a possible D gene is TRBD2 (6 bases). This CDR3 region has 15 residues. Germline CDR1 SGHTA, CDR2 FQGTGA. Trimming removed 0 bases from V and 3 bases from J, with 9 bases in between. The CDR3 region has the DNA TGTGCCAGCAGCTTAACTAGCGGTCTCTACAATGAGCAGTTCTTC. Translating gives CASSLTSGLYNEQFF.

The V and J genes are TRBV6-6 and TRBJ2-5, with a weak D call TRBD1 (6 bases). The CDR3 loop spans 13 amino acids. CDR1 is MNHNY and CDR2 is SVGAGI in the germline V gene (reference sequence). V was clipped by 6 bases and J by 2 bases, with 10 bases between them. The CDR3 DNA sequence: TGTGCCAGCAGACAGGGCCAACAAGAGACCCAGTACTTC. Residues: CASRQGQQETQYF.

The chain uses TRBV10-2 and TRBJ1-1; unclear D gene. The germline V gene encodes CDR1 WSHSY and CDR2 SAAADI. The V end lost 11 bases, the J end lost 5 bases, and 3 bases lay between the germline ends. The CDR3 has 8 residues. The chain's CDR3 is CALTEAFF. CDR3 sequence (DNA): TGCGCCCTTACTGAAGCTTTCTTT.

The V call is TRBV29-1, the J call TRBJ1-1, with D unclear. The V end was cut by 4 bases, the J end by 7 bases, with 10 bases between. CDR3 length equals 11 residues. In germline, CDR1 is SQVTM, CDR2 ANQGSEA. CDR3 bases: TGCAGCGTTGCCAGGCCAGGTGAAGCTTTCTTT. Protein sequence: CSVARPGEAFF.

The chain joins TRBV6-6 to TRBJ2-5, with D uncertain. Deletions cut 3 bases from V and 7 bases from J, with 15 bases between. In germline, CDR1 is MNHNY, CDR2 SVGAGI (reference sequence). This CDR3 comprises 14 residues. The CDR3 loop is CASSYKSSPGTQYF. For the CDR3, the DNA is TGTGCCAGCAGTTATAAGAGCAGTCCAGGGACCCAGTACTTC.

The chain recombines TRBV28 with TRBJ1-2, with D unclear. Trimming stripped 6 bases from V and 3 bases from J, with 17 bases between. The CDR3 extends over 15 amino acids. Germline CDR1 MDHEN, CDR2 SYDVKM. The CDR3 protein is CASRLRRGRDYGYTF. CDR3 nucleotides: TGTGCCAGCAGACTCCGGCGGGGAAGGGACTATGGCTACACCTTC.